A selection of T cell receptor beta chains follows, all from one sample in a study of shared T cell receptors in the human thymus. Sequencing was performed with immunoSEQ multiplex PCR; in TCRdb, only in-frame clones are kept and a portion is missing. The sample yields about 610,000 clones, roughly 90% seen once. These records were also assigned to another study, of human thymus T cells.

Sequencing was done on a sample of thymocytes. All receptors derive from a boy under two years old with a congenital heart defect. Each CDR3 is given with its conserved first and last residue. Fields, in order: D gene, V gene, J gene, CDR3 protein. The D gene is left open where the match is weak.

d_call: NA
v_call: TRBV18
j_call: TRBJ2-5
cdr3_aa: CASSRAAGMGETQYF

d_call: TRBD1
v_call: TRBV4-3
j_call: TRBJ2-7
cdr3_aa: CASSQSWFIPDRAHEQYF

d_call: TRBD2
v_call: TRBV18
j_call: TRBJ2-3
cdr3_aa: CASSPGLADPDTQYF

d_call: NA
v_call: TRBV5-4
j_call: TRBJ2-3
cdr3_aa: CASSLVAGTDTQYF

d_call: NA
v_call: TRBV7-9
j_call: TRBJ2-7
cdr3_aa: CASSLARAELRPYEQYF

d_call: TRBD2
v_call: TRBV5-6
j_call: TRBJ2-2
cdr3_aa: CASTQRRREGPPNGELFF

d_call: TRBD1
v_call: TRBV5-6
j_call: TRBJ2-7
cdr3_aa: CASSPNLTGNLIEQYF

d_call: TRBD1
v_call: TRBV18
j_call: TRBJ1-1
cdr3_aa: CASSRDRGNTEAFF

d_call: NA
v_call: TRBV30
j_call: TRBJ1-1
cdr3_aa: CAWSVSGSAEAFF

d_call: TRBD2
v_call: TRBV5-4
j_call: TRBJ2-7
cdr3_aa: CASRSWSSGDYEQYF

d_call: NA
v_call: TRBV15
j_call: TRBJ2-1
cdr3_aa: CATSRALAGNEQFF

d_call: NA
v_call: TRBV27
j_call: TRBJ2-3
cdr3_aa: CASSLSAGKVTDTQYF

d_call: NA
v_call: TRBV6-1
j_call: TRBJ1-5
cdr3_aa: CASSKDLAASINQPQHF

d_call: TRBD1
v_call: TRBV29-1
j_call: TRBJ1-1
cdr3_aa: CSVWTGPRDRGTEAFF

d_call: TRBD2
v_call: TRBV15
j_call: TRBJ2-7
cdr3_aa: CATAPGLAEVYEQYF

d_call: TRBD1
v_call: TRBV30
j_call: TRBJ2-7
cdr3_aa: CALGTAYF

d_call: NA
v_call: TRBV7-2
j_call: TRBJ2-2
cdr3_aa: CASRQPPPRGWGGELFF

d_call: TRBD2
v_call: TRBV19
j_call: TRBJ2-2
cdr3_aa: CASKASGGPTSPNTGELFF

d_call: TRBD2
v_call: TRBV2
j_call: TRBJ2-7
cdr3_aa: CASSEYETSGSLVEQYF

d_call: NA
v_call: TRBV9
j_call: TRBJ2-4
cdr3_aa: CASSPGLPHPVAKNIQYF

d_call: TRBD1
v_call: TRBV28
j_call: TRBJ1-4
cdr3_aa: CASSSPTGGASPTNEKLFF

d_call: TRBD1
v_call: TRBV27
j_call: TRBJ1-1
cdr3_aa: CASSQQGSGEAFF

d_call: TRBD2
v_call: TRBV30
j_call: TRBJ2-7
cdr3_aa: CAWSVPGGPGNEQYF